One sample yielded the 24 T cell receptor delta chains listed below, sequenced in a study of gamma-delta chains in newborns, infants, children. TCRdb reprocessed the reads using CATT. The data show around 3,700 delta-chain clones, under 1.5% seen once. Material for sequencing was blood. The receptors shown here come from a child who was a newborn, infant or young child, either healthy, febrile or measles-vaccinated (not recorded which).

This clone was observed a handful of times. This likely came from a read error, as a far larger clone is one base away. V usage is TRDV2 and J usage is TRDJ2; the match to TRDD3 covers 8 bases. Trimming removed 2 bases from V and 3 bases from J; junction bases left unmatched: 4. CDR3 size: 15 residues. CDR1 is GEAIGNYY, CDR2 EKD, per germline. CDR3 residues: CACDILGGMTAQLFF. The CDR3 DNA reads as TGTGCCTGTGACATACTGGGGGGTATGACAGCACAACTCTTCTTT.

This clone appeared a few times. The protein TCRdb gives is from a much larger clone and does not agree with this DNA's translation at residue 8, likely a read error; the protein shown here comes from the DNA. Different DNA sequences within this sample yield the same CDR3. The chain combines TRDV2 with TRDJ2; 7 nucleotides align to TRDD3. The CDR3 runs to 14 residues. Germline assignment: CDR1 GEAIGNYY and CDR2 EKD. The CDR3 DNA reads TGTGCCTGCGACACCTGGGGGGTGACAGCACAACTCTTCTTT. It is translated as CACDTWGVTAQLFF.

The sample holds many counts of this clone. A much larger clone is a single base away; this may be a read error. CDR3 DNA: TGTGCCTGTGACACCGTAGCGGATTTAATCTCCTGGGACACCCGACAGATGTTTTTC. Translation gives CACDTVADLISWDTRQMFF. The chain carries TRDV2 and TRDJ3, with D unresolved. Trimming pared 0 bases from V and 0 bases from J, leaving 14 bases between. This CDR3 has 19 residues. CDR1 GEAIGNYY and CDR2 EKD come from the germline V gene.

This clone was seen only a few times. With a much larger clone just one base away, this may be a read error. The V gene is TRDV2, the J gene TRDJ3; 11 nucleotides match TRDD3. V lost 4 bases to trimming and J lost 0 bases; unmatched junction nucleotides: 13. The CDR3 has 21 residues. Germline V lookup: CDR1 GEAIGNYY, CDR2 EKD. The CDR3 DNA reads TGTGCCTGTGAGCCGTACTGGGGGATAGCCGGCCCCTCCTGGGACACCCGACAGATGTTTTTC. This codes for CACEPYWGIAGPSWDTRQMFF.

This clone appeared a few times. A single base separates this from a much larger clone, so it may be a read error. The same CDR3 is also encoded by other DNA sequences in this sample. V gene TRDV2 combines with J gene TRDJ2, with 10 nucleotides matching TRDD3. CDR1 GEAIGNYY and CDR2 EKD come from the germline V gene. The CDR3 spans 14 residues. Here the CDR3 DNA reads TGTGCCTGTGACACTGGGGGATACACAGCACAGCTCTTCTTT. It is translated as CACDTGGYTAQLFF.

Concerning this clone: Given a far larger clone just one base away, this is likely a sequencing read error. The sample has other DNA sequences that encode this CDR3 too. The chain combines TRDV1 with TRDJ2; D not certain. This CDR3 contains 17 residues. Looked up from germline, CDR1 is TSWWSYY and CDR2 is QGS. The V and J ends lost 5 bases and 0 bases respectively, with 16 bases between them. CDR3 sequence: CALGKGLAASLTAQLFF. The DNA for the CDR3 is TGTGCTCTTGGGAAGGGTTTAGCCGCCTCTTTGACAGCACAACTCTTCTTT.

The table lists this clone with a few counts. For this DNA, TCRdb reports the protein of a much larger clone, which diverges at residue 8, most likely from a read error; the protein presented here is translated directly from the DNA. The genes are TRDV2 and TRDJ2, with 7 positions matching TRDD3. Trimming took 2 bases from V and 6 from J; bases not matched to a gene: 11. The CDR3 runs 16 residues. CDR1 GEAIGNYY and CDR2 EKD come from the germline V gene. The CDR3: CACDRLGHIRAAQLFF. In DNA form, the CDR3 reads TGTGCCTGTGACAGACTGGGGCATATAAGAGCAGCACAACTCTTCTTT.

Note on this clone: This DNA's translation differs at residue 8 from TCRdb's protein, which comes from a much larger clone; a read error is likely, and the protein shown is translated from the DNA. The CDR3 DNA is TGTGCCTGTGACACACTGGGGAATACTTTGACAGCACAACTCTTCTTT. It is translated as CACDTLGNTLTAQLFF. The rearrangement links TRDV2 to TRDJ2; TRDD3 matches at 7 bases. Trimming removed 1 base from V and 0 bases from J; junction bases left unmatched: 4. This CDR3 is 16 amino acids long. Germline V gene sequence: CDR1 GEAIGNYY, CDR2 EKD.

Worth noting for this clone: For this DNA, TCRdb reports the protein of a much larger clone, which diverges at residue 17, most likely from a read error; the protein presented here is translated directly from the DNA. V and J are TRDV2 and TRDJ3; 9 bases are a match to TRDD3. In germline, CDR1 is GEAIGNYY, CDR2 EKD. The CDR3 runs to 19 residues. The CDR3 DNA follows: TGTGCCTGTGACAAAGTACTGGGGGACCTCTCCTGGGACACCCGACAGACGTTTTTC. The encoded protein is CACDKVLGDLSWDTRQTFF.

This clone was counted only a few times. A read error is likely here: a far larger clone is one base away. The sample carries other DNA sequences with the same CDR3. The rearrangement links TRDV2 to TRDJ2; 11 nucleotides align to TRDD3. The CDR3 extends over 16 amino acids. Trimming at V came to 4 bases and at J to 8 bases, leaving 11 bases not matched to a gene. The germline V gene has CDR1 GEAIGNYY and CDR2 EKD. CDR3 sequence reads: CACDPLGDKGTAQLFF. The CDR3 DNA reads as TGTGCCTGTGATCCACTGGGGGATAAAGGGACGGCACAACTCTTCTTT.

The table lists this clone with a few counts. This DNA's translation differs at residue 15 from TCRdb's protein, which comes from a much larger clone; a read error is likely, and the protein shown is translated from the DNA. The V gene is TRAV29/DV5, the J gene TRDJ3; D possibly corresponds to TRDD3 (6 bases). Germline lookup yields CDR1 NSMFDY and CDR2 ISSIKDK. CDR3 length: 17 amino acids. The CDR3 sequence is CAASALGSSWDTRQRFF. CDR3 bases: TGTGCAGCAAGCGCGCTGGGGAGCTCCTGGGACACCCGACAGAGGTTTTTC.

Concerning this clone: Translating this DNA gives a protein that differs at residue 7 from the TCRdb one, which belongs to a much larger clone; a read error is likely, and the protein shown is this translation. The chain joins TRDV2 to TRDJ2; tentatively, D is TRDD3 (5 bases). The CDR3 is 15 residues long. Germline CDR1 and CDR2: GEAIGNYY and EKD. CDR3 nucleotide sequence: TGTGCCTGTGACACTGGGGAATACTTGACGGCACAACTCTTCTTT. This translates into CACDTGEYLTAQLFF.

This clone was found a few times. TCRdb assigns this DNA the protein of a much larger clone, which departs from its translation at residue 6; this likely reflects a read error, and the protein shown comes from translating the DNA. The chain is built from TRDV2 and TRDJ3; TRDD3 might be the D (6 bases). There are 17 residues in the CDR3. Trimming cost V 3 bases and J 2 bases, with 13 bases left between them. Germline assignment: CDR1 GEAIGNYY and CDR2 EKD. This CDR3 reads CACDLPGDPWDTRQMFF. Written as DNA, the CDR3 is TGTGCCTGTGACCTACCGGGGGACCCCTGGGACACCCGACAGATGTTTTTC.

The J gene is TRDJ1, the V gene TRDV1; D perhaps matches TRDD3 (5 bases). Germline loops: CDR1 TSWWSYY, CDR2 QGS. V shed 1 base and J shed 0 bases, with 15 bases lying between them. This CDR3 has 17 amino acids. CDR3 nucleotide sequence: TGTGCTCTTGGGGAACGTGCCGGGATCGGGTACACCGATAAACTCATCTTT. Protein sequence: CALGERAGIGYTDKLIF.

The sample holds a few counts of this clone. The rearrangement links TRDV1 to TRDJ2; 13 bases match TRDD3. The trim removed 5 bases at V and 9 bases at J, leaving 30 bases unmatched. Germline V gene sequence: CDR1 TSWWSYY, CDR2 QGS. The CDR3 has 23 amino acids. CDR3 nucleotides: TGTGCTCTTGGGTTAACCTCCTTCCTACGAAAACTGGGGGATACGCGACTATCTACACAACTCTTCTTT. As protein: CALGLTSFLRKLGDTRLSTQLFF.

On this clone itself: The protein given by TCRdb reflects a much larger clone and differs at residue 11 from this DNA's translation, likely from a read error; the protein shown is the DNA's translation. The chain has TRDV2 and TRDJ3, with 11 bases lining up with TRDD3. The V gene's germline CDR1 is GEAIGNYY and CDR2 EKD. The CDR3 has 19 residues. The junction had 5 bases not matched to a gene; V was cut back by 0 bases and J by 2 bases. The CDR3 reads CACDTWGIRSPWDTRQMFF. The CDR3, as DNA: TGTGCCTGTGACACCTGGGGGATACGCAGCCCCTGGGACACCCGACAGATGTTTTTC.

This clone appeared a few times. It is likely a read error: a sequence one base away is far more abundant. The chain carries TRDV2 and TRDJ3, with 11 bases fitting TRDD3. Germline assignment: CDR1 GEAIGNYY and CDR2 EKD. This CDR3 has 18 residues. The CDR3 nucleotides are TGTGCCTGTGACACCGCTGGGGGATACTCCTGGGACACCCGACGGATGTTTTTC. Its translation: CACDTAGGYSWDTRRMFF.

This clone was observed at least ten times. This sequence may be a read error, since a much larger clone differs from it by one base. The rearrangement joins TRDV2 to TRDJ3, with TRDD3 as a possible D gene (5 bases). Germline CDR1 GEAIGNYY, CDR2 EKD. There are 19 residues in the CDR3. Trimming removed 1 base from V and 0 bases from J, with 15 bases in between. In DNA, the CDR3 is TGTGCCTGTGACACGGCGGGATCCATTACCTCCTGGGACACCCGACAGATGTTTTTC. This encodes CACDTAGSITSWDTRQMFF.

This clone was seen a handful of times. A much larger clonotype is one base distant, so this may be a read error. Other nucleotide sequences in the sample specify the same CDR3. The chain carries TRDV1 and TRDJ2, with 7 bases fitting TRDD3. The V gene's germline CDR1 is TSWWSYY and CDR2 QGS. J was trimmed by 5 bases and V by 2 bases; bases with no gene match: 2. CDR3 length: 14 amino acids. The CDR3 coding sequence is TGTGCTCTTGGGGAATACTGGGGTACAGCACAACTCTTCTTT. This translates into CALGEYWGTAQLFF.

This clone was counted a few times. The TCRdb record carries a much larger clone's protein, which differs from this DNA's translation at residue 8; a read error is the likely cause, and the protein listed here is the DNA translation. The chain couples TRDV2 to TRDJ3; 7 bases are shared with TRDD3. J lost 3 bases, V lost 2 bases, and 6 bases had no gene match. The germline V gene has CDR1 GEAIGNYY and CDR2 EKD. The CDR3 is made up of 17 amino acids. CDR3 nucleotides: TGTGCCTGTGACAGATGGGGGAGACGCTGGGACACCCGACAGATGTTTTTC. This sequence encodes CACDRWGRRWDTRQMFF.

This clone showed up just a few times. A far larger clone is a single base away, which makes a read error likely. The rearrangement uses TRDV2 and TRDJ3; 12 bases line up with TRDD3. V lost 2 bases and J lost 0; bases outside the gene matches: 7. CDR1 and CDR2 from the germline V gene are GEAIGNYY and EKD. CDR3 length: 20 residues. The CDR3 nucleotides are TGTGCCTGTGACAAATACTGGGGGATACACAGCTCCTGGGACACCCGACAGATGTTTTTC. It is translated as CACDKYWGIHSSWDTRQMFF.

This clone was seen more than once but under ten times. A read error is the likely source, as a far larger clone sits one nucleotide away. The rearrangement uses TRDV2 and TRDJ3; the match to TRDD3 covers 8 bases. The CDR3 loop spans 23 amino acids. Germline-derived CDR1 and CDR2 are GEAIGNYY and EKD. After removal of 5 bases from V and 0 bases from J, the junction contained 23 bases not matched to a gene. Here the CDR3 DNA reads TGTGCCTGTGGCGCGATCATTACTGGGGGTCTGAGGAAGAGCTCCTGGGACACCCGACAGATGTTTTTC. It translates to CACGAIITGGLRKSSWDTRQMFF.

Regarding this clone: Given a far larger clone just one base away, this is likely a sequencing read error. Other nucleotide sequences from this sample produce the same CDR3. The V gene is TRDV2, the J gene TRDJ3, with 10 bases lining up with TRDD3. Per the germline V gene, CDR1 is GEAIGNYY and CDR2 is EKD. This CDR3 region has 17 residues. The CDR3 nucleotides read TGTGCCTGCGACAAACTGGGGGATTCCTGGGACACCCGACAGATGTTTTTC. This encodes CACDKLGDSWDTRQMFF.

With respect to this clone: TCRdb has a much larger clone's protein, which differs at residue 5 from the translation of this DNA, likely because of a read error; what is shown is the protein translated from the DNA. The genes are TRDV2 and TRDJ3, with 11 bases that match TRDD3. Germline CDR1 GEAIGNYY, CDR2 EKD. The CDR3 contains 19 residues. V was pared by 3 bases and J by 0 bases, with 6 bases of the junction left unmatched. The CDR3 nucleotides read TGTGCCTGTGACCTGGCACTGGGGGATAGCTCCTGGGACACCCGACAGATGTTTTTC. It codes for CACDLALGDSSWDTRQMFF.